Listed below are T cell receptor beta chains from one sample, sequenced in a study of blood T cell repertoires in COVID-19. TCRdb's table, derived via immunoSEQ multiplex PCR, lists solely in-frame clones and lacks some. Among over 300,000 clones listed, about 85% were seen once. Sequencing used PBMCs or T cells enriched from blood (not recorded which). The receptor source for this set is a woman in her 30s who had recovered from COVID-19. Both conserved end residues are part of each CDR3.

J: TRBJ2-7
V: TRBV19
CDR3: CASSIDPSGYYEQYF

J: TRBJ1-2
V: TRBV5-1
CDR3: CASSLDGSGYTF

J: TRBJ1-1
V: TRBV12-5
CDR3: CASGLVSGTLQGRTNTEAFF

J: TRBJ2-1
V: TRBV5-4
CDR3: CASSWGVGYNEQFF

J: TRBJ1-1
V: TRBV4-3
CDR3: CASSQDSGGDTEAFF

J: TRBJ2-1
V: TRBV9
CDR3: CATSQGLIGNEQFF

J: TRBJ1-2
V: TRBV10-2
CDR3: CASSSDRVAGGYTF

J: TRBJ2-2
V: TRBV10-3
CDR3: CAVRGGNAGELFF

J: TRBJ1-2
V: TRBV7-2
CDR3: CASSSYYEGADYGYTF

J: TRBJ1-2
V: TRBV5-6
CDR3: CASSLVTENYGYTF

J: TRBJ1-2
V: TRBV12-5
CDR3: CASGLVPPPGRLSGGYTF

J: TRBJ2-2
V: TRBV6-2/TRBV6-3
CDR3: CASSRGFGELFF

J: TRBJ1-1
V: TRBV5-1
CDR3: CASSPDRPTGAFF

J: TRBJ2-7
V: TRBV3-1/TRBV3-2
CDR3: CASSPALGSYEQYF

J: TRBJ1-1
V: TRBV7-9
CDR3: CASSLGTGDPEAFF

J: TRBJ1-1
V: TRBV27
CDR3: CASSLQGSMNTEAFF

J: TRBJ2-7
V: TRBV4-3
CDR3: CASSQDGGTGYSYEQYF

J: TRBJ1-5
V: TRBV15
CDR3: CATSSWTEGNQPQHF

J: TRBJ1-1
V: TRBV5-1
CDR3: CASSRQDRGTEAFF

J: TRBJ2-5
V: TRBV6-5
CDR3: CASSLVGETQYF

J: TRBJ1-2
V: TRBV10-3
CDR3: CAISESRDRDGYTF

J: TRBJ1-1
V: TRBV30
CDR3: CAWTTHRGGTEAFF

J: TRBJ1-2
V: TRBV3-1/TRBV3-2
CDR3: CASSHRQGGLYGYTF

J: TRBJ1-6
V: TRBV7-8
CDR3: CASSPDRTFNSPLHF